The sequence of this TCR beta chain was determined in a study of neurological immune-mediated disorders. This clonotype was seen ten or more times. TCRdb independently ran MiXCR on the 5' RACE reads; one entry per CDR3 protein. Of 81,000 or so distinct CDR3 sequences listed, just over 5% are singletons. Trimming removed 6 bases from V and 13 bases from J, with 22 bases in between. The CDR3 has 14 residues. The clonotype originates from a woman between 25 and 40 years old with multiple sclerosis. V and J are TRBV12-3 or TRBV12-4 and TRBJ1-3; D remains unclear. The sequenced sample consisted of PBMCs. CDR3 in amino acids: CASRRTDRGGEIYF. CDR3 in DNA: TGTGCCAGCAGACGAACCGACCGCGGCGGTGAAATATATTTT.